The sequence of this TCR beta chain was determined in a study of cytomegalovirus exposure and HLA in healthy donors. At the level of the study: HLA-typed donors were the source of some 85 million unique TCRs, which an early data release held. Notes on the study in general: Relative to the approximately 660-donor mean, N-insertions were reportedly fewer in an Asian-associated ancestry cluster in a later analysis. After further analysis at a later stage, around 17,000 TCR beta sequences were associated with HLA alleles at 0.05 false discovery rate.

With 60 Vbeta and 13 Jbeta primers, the PCR was carried out. Repertoires were generated with immunoSEQ multiplex PCR, while TCRdb's copy carries only in-frame clones and drops some. The sample consists of 120,000 to 150,000 clones, around 80% of them appearing once. V was pared by 7 bases and J by 5 bases, with 18 bases of the junction left unmatched. Germline V lookup: CDR1 LNHDA, CDR2 SQIVND (reference sequence). This CDR3 comprises 20 residues. This clone has only a few counts. What it binds is not known. The V and J genes are TRBV19 and TRBJ2-2; 14 positions agree with TRBD2. The material sequenced was PBMCs. This sequence was found in a man aged 35 to 55 in good health and CMV-seronegative. CDR3 coding DNA: TGTGCCAGTATGCGTAGAAGAAAGACTAGCGGGGGGGCCGGAACCGGGGAGCTGTTTTTT. Protein product: CASMRRRKTSGGAGTGELFF.